Shown below are 18 T cell receptor beta chains from a single sample sequenced in a study of PD-L1 blockade in urothelial cancer. Time point indicated: pretreatment peripheral blood. Profiling relied on immunoSEQ multiplex PCR, and the TCRdb table lists in-frame clones only, not all of them. This table has around 57,000 clones, more than 80% appearing once. This sample comprised PBMCs, obtained around atezolizumab (anti-PD-L1) treatment. Source of these receptors: a man aged 70 or older with urothelial cancer.

This clone occurred once. This chain joins TRBV5-1 and TRBJ2-5; 8 nucleotides align to TRBD2. The CDR3 is 18 residues long. The J segment lost 5 bases and the V segment lost 0 bases, leaving 15 bases of the junction unmatched. CDR1 SGHRS and CDR2 YFSETQ come from the germline V gene. The CDR3 reads CASSLAARTSLRWETQYF. The CDR3 DNA follows: TGCGCCAGCAGCTTGGCAGCCCGGACTAGCCTTAGGTGGGAGACCCAGTACTTC.

This rearrangement joins TRBV5-1 to TRBJ2-5, with D tentatively TRBD2 (5 bases). Germline V gene data show CDR1 as SGHRS and CDR2 as YFSETQ. The CDR3 runs to 13 residues. Trimming removed 1 base at V and 5 bases at J, with 9 bases between. CDR3 amino acids: CASSLTRRETQYF. CDR3 bases: TGCGCCAGCAGCTTGACCAGGAGGGAGACCCAGTACTTC.

This clone was seen a few times. The chain has TRBV4-2 and TRBJ2-7; tentative D call: TRBD2 (6 bases). V gave up 1 base and J gave up 2 bases, with 12 bases separating them. The CDR3 contains 15 residues. Per the germline V gene, CDR1 is LGHNA and CDR2 is YNFKEQ. Written as DNA, the CDR3 is TGTGCCAGCAGCCAAGTTTGGCGGGAAACCTACGAGCAGTACTTC. Amino acid sequence: CASSQVWRETYEQYF.

The V call is TRBV19, the J call TRBJ2-7; 8 bases agree with TRBD1. The CDR3 is made up of 11 amino acids. Germline V CDR1 and CDR2: LNHDA, SQIVND (reference sequence). V shed 8 bases, J shed 7 bases, and the junction held 4 bases outside the gene matches. The chain's CDR3 is CASGQGGEQYF. As DNA, the CDR3 is TGTGCCAGTGGACAGGGCGGGGAGCAGTACTTC.

This chain links TRBV23-1 with TRBJ2-4; D unresolved. TRBV23-1 is sorted into the ORF group, with uncertain function. V was pared by 4 bases and J by 3 bases, with 16 bases between. This CDR3 has 16 amino acids. The CDR3 reads CASSPSTGFGKNIQYF. The DNA for the CDR3 is TGCGCCAGCAGTCCATCAACTGGTTTTGGCAAAAACATTCAGTACTTC.

This clone showed up just once. V usage is TRBV28 and J usage is TRBJ2-3; 8 bases fit TRBD2. The CDR3 sequence is 16 residues long. Per the germline V gene, CDR1 is MDHEN and CDR2 is SYDVKM. Losses at the gene ends were 5 bases for V and 6 bases for J; bases not matched to a gene: 13. DNA for the CDR3: TGTGCCAGCAGTGCTATGGCGGGAGGATATGTGGATACGCAGTATTTT. As protein: CASSAMAGGYVDTQYF.

About this clone: The same CDR3 arises from other DNA sequences in this sample as well. In DNA form, the CDR3 reads TGTGCTTTGGGTGAGGACACCGGGGAGCTGTTTTTT. Translation gives CALGEDTGELFF. J is TRBJ2-2 and V is TRBV28; D unresolved. The CDR3 loop spans 12 amino acids. Germline CDR1 and CDR2: MDHEN and SYDVKM.

The J gene is TRBJ1-5, the V gene TRBV28; TRBD1 aligns across 7 bases. V shed 4 bases and J 9 bases; nucleotides not matched to a gene: 15. Germline CDR1 and CDR2: MDHEN and SYDVKM. The CDR3 sequence is 16 residues long. CDR3 region: CASSSSKTGRVSPQHF. CDR3 nucleotides: TGTGCCAGCAGTTCATCTAAGACAGGGAGAGTCTCGCCCCAGCATTTT.

In nucleotides, the CDR3 is TGTGCCAGTAGTATTCAGGGGGTAGGGAACGATGAGCAGTTCTTC. It yields the protein CASSIQGVGNDEQFF. The chain carries TRBV19 and TRBJ2-1, with 7 positions matching TRBD1. Per the germline V gene, CDR1 is LNHDA and CDR2 is SQIVND (reference sequence). The CDR3 covers 15 residues. With V trimmed by 3 bases and J by 8 bases, 10 bases remained unmatched. Combining the CDR3 with reference TRBV19 and TRBJ2-1 gives the whole variable domain DGGITQSPKYLFRKEGQNVTLSCEQNLNHDAMYWYRQDPGQGLRLIYYSQIVNDFQKGDIAEGYSVSREKKESFPLTVTSAQKNPTAFYLCASSIQGVGNDEQFFGPGTRLTVL.

The chain couples TRBV7-3 to TRBJ2-1; no clear D. Trimming removed 2 bases at V and 0 bases at J, with 8 bases between. The germline V gene has CDR1 SGHTA and CDR2 FQGTGA. This CDR3 contains 15 residues. The CDR3 bases are TGTGCCAGCAGCTTATCCAAGAGCTCCTACAATGAGCAGTTCTTC. It encodes CASSLSKSSYNEQFF. Based on the CDR3 plus reference TRBV7-3 and TRBJ2-1, the full variable domain is GAGVSQTPSNKVTEKGKYVELRCDPISGHTALYWYRQSLGQGPEFLIYFQGTGAADDSGLPNDRFFAVRPEGSVSTLKIQRTERGDSAVYLCASSLSKSSYNEQFFGPGTRLTVL.

The chain has TRBV4-3 and TRBJ2-3; D perhaps matches TRBD2 (6 bases). Trimming cost V 0 bases and J 2 bases, with 12 bases left between them. Per germline, CDR1 LGHNA and CDR2 YSLEER. This CDR3 region has 16 residues. The CDR3 region is CASSQEGRGTTDTQYF. The CDR3 DNA sequence: TGCGCCAGCAGCCAAGAAGGGCGGGGCACCACAGATACGCAGTATTTT.

The rearrangement uses TRBV6-4 and TRBJ2-2; 12 bases are a match to TRBD2. There are 14 residues in the CDR3. Germline V gives CDR1 MRHNA, CDR2 SNTAGT. The ends lost 8 bases at V and 3 bases at J; junction bases unmatched: 1. CDR3 sequence (DNA): TGTGCCAGCCGACTAGCGGGAGACACCGGGGAGCTGTTTTTT. It specifies CASRLAGDTGELFF.

The V gene is TRBV6-5, the J gene TRBJ2-5; 7 nucleotides agree with TRBD2. Germline values: CDR1 MNHEY, CDR2 SVGAGI. There are 14 residues in the CDR3. V shed 2 bases and J 5 bases; nucleotides not matched to a gene: 5. Written as DNA, the CDR3 is TGTGCCAGCAGTTACCGACTAGCCGGGGAGACCCAGTACTTC. Protein sequence: CASSYRLAGETQYF.

The rearrangement uses TRBV28 and TRBJ1-1; TRBD1 agrees at 9 bases. Trimming at V came to 3 bases and at J to 1 base, leaving 3 bases not matched to a gene. This CDR3 is built from 15 residues. Germline values: CDR1 MDHEN, CDR2 SYDVKM. CDR3 in DNA: TGTGCCAGCAGTTTCGAGGGACAGGGGAACACTGAAGCTTTCTTT. Translating it yields CASSFEGQGNTEAFF.

J is TRBJ2-5 and V is TRBV4-2; 13 nucleotides agree with TRBD2. Germline V gene lookup returns CDR1 LGHNA and CDR2 YNFKEQ. With V trimmed by 0 bases and J by 5 bases, 12 bases remained unmatched. The CDR3 is made up of 19 amino acids. The CDR3 reads CASSQDLGTSGTLGETQYF. DNA for the CDR3: TGTGCCAGCAGCCAAGATCTAGGGACTAGCGGGACTCTTGGGGAGACCCAGTACTTC.

V gene TRBV18 combines with J gene TRBJ1-2, with 7 nucleotides matching TRBD1. CDR1 is KGHSH and CDR2 is LQKENI in the germline V gene. The CDR3 is made up of 14 amino acids. V was pared by 1 base and J by 4 bases, with 3 bases of the junction left unmatched. CDR3 coding DNA: TGTGCCAGCTCACCACAGGACAGGCCCTATGGCTACACCTTC. Translation gives CASSPQDRPYGYTF. Complete variable domain (other parts from reference TRBV18 and TRBJ1-2): NAGVMQNPRHLVRRRGQEARLRCSPMKGHSHVYWYRQLPEEGLKFMVYLQKENIIDESGMPKERFSAEFPKEGPSILRIQQVVRGDSAAYFCASSPQDRPYGYTFGSGTRLTVV.

The chain links TRBV29-1 to TRBJ1-4, with D possibly TRBD1 on 6 matching bases. Trimming shortened V by 5 bases and J by 7 bases, and 20 bases separated the two germline ends. This CDR3 has 15 residues. Per germline, CDR1 SQVTM and CDR2 ANQGSEA. The CDR3 sequence: CSVMSTGSDSEKLFF. In DNA form, the CDR3 reads TGCAGCGTTATGTCCACAGGGTCTGACAGTGAAAAACTGTTTTTT.

V gene TRBV11-3 combines with J gene TRBJ1-1; D remains ambiguous. Germline V gene sequence: CDR1 SGHNT, CDR2 YENEEA. Trimming shortened V by 5 bases and J by 3 bases, and 13 bases separated the two germline ends. This CDR3 has 14 residues. The CDR3 loop is CASSPLESYTEAFF. The CDR3 DNA reads TGTGCCAGCAGCCCGCTCGAGAGTTACACTGAAGCTTTCTTT.